The 5 T cell receptor beta chains presented below share a single source sample, sequenced in a study of lung T cells in sarcoidosis with Löfgren's syndrome. TCRdb re-derived calls from the reads in MiXCR, one entry per CDR3 protein. The sample has some 65,000 distinct CDR3 sequences, 21% seen once. The sample comprised CD4+ T cells from PBMCs. Receptors originate from a human donor with sarcoidosis (Löfgren's syndrome or another form), or a control subject (not recorded which).

This clonotype was seen ten or more times. As DNA, the CDR3 is TGTGCCAGCAGCTTACTAAATGATATGGGGCGGCACAATGAGCAGTTCTTC. This gives the protein CASSLLNDMGRHNEQFF. The V and J genes are TRBV7-3 and TRBJ2-1; maybe TRBD1 (5 bases). CDR1 is SGHTA, CDR2 FQGTGA, per germline. The CDR3 extends over 17 amino acids. V lost 2 bases, J lost 5 bases, and 19 bases lay in between.

Concerning this clonotype: It may be a read error: a sequence one base away is much more abundant. The V call is TRBV6-2 or TRBV6-3, the J call TRBJ2-7; tentatively, D is TRBD2 (6 bases). CDR3 length: 13 amino acids. The germline gives CDR1 MNHEY, CDR2 SVGEGT. The CDR3: CASRQRDSYKQYF. Written as DNA, the CDR3 is TGTGCCAGCAGGCAGAGGGACTCCTACAAGCAGTACTTC.

This clonotype was seen repeatedly, ten times or more. This chain joins TRBV20-1 and TRBJ2-3; D possibly corresponds to TRBD2 (6 bases). Trimming removed 5 bases from V and 2 bases from J, with 11 bases in between. Germline CDR1 DFQATT, CDR2 SNEGSKA (reference sequence). The CDR3 spans 13 residues. This chain's CDR3 is CSAPGLLTDTQYF. DNA for the CDR3: TGCAGTGCTCCTGGACTACTCACAGATACGCAGTATTTT.

This clonotype was counted ten times or more. The rearrangement joins TRBV28 to TRBJ2-1; TRBD2 matches at 9 bases. Losses at the gene ends were 2 bases for V and 7 bases for J; bases not matched to a gene: 12. The CDR3 covers 17 residues. Germline values: CDR1 MDHEN, CDR2 SYDVKM. In DNA, the CDR3 is TGTGCCAGCAGTTTAGCGGGGGGGCCGGTCATTCATAATGAGCAGTTCTTC. It codes for CASSLAGGPVIHNEQFF.

This clonotype has only a few counts. The germline gene is not matched at one end of the junction; a read error may be the cause. V usage is TRBV20-1 and J usage is TRBJ1-2, with D unclear. This CDR3 spans 15 amino acids. CDR1 DFQATT and CDR2 SNEGSKA come from the germline V gene (reference sequence). CDR3 bases: TGCAGTGCTAGAGCCACGGACCGCAACAACTGTGGCTACACCTTC. This translates into CSARATDRNNCGYTF.